The table lists the clone carrying this T cell receptor beta chain with a few counts. Authors of the study amplified TCR beta CDR3 regions from RNA transcripts. A first-round RT-PCR of the TCR CDR3 used the HTBI primer set. TCRdb ran MiXCR on the multiplex PCR reads and lists one entry per CDR3 protein. The sample consists of a few hundred thousand distinct CDR3 sequences, around a sixth of them appearing once. The data derive from a study of T cells in Graves' hyperthyroidism and ophthalmopathy. Any patient presenting with uncontrolled infection, other autoimmune disease, pregnancy or lactation was left out. The J segment lost 4 bases and the V segment lost 1 base, leaving 6 bases of the junction unmatched. The germline CDR1 and CDR2 sequences are SGHVS and FNYEAQ. CDR3 length: 15 amino acids.

The sequencing sample was made of blood. The TCR was taken from a woman aged 45 to 65 with Graves' hyperthyroidism. The chain is built from TRBV7-6 and TRBJ2-5, with 7 nucleotides matching TRBD1. CDR3 nucleotides: TGTGCCAGCAGCTTAGAGACAGGGCGAGGAGAGACCCAGTACTTC. Its protein product is CASSLETGRGETQYF.